The 26 T cell receptor beta chains presented below share a single source sample, sequenced in a study of shared clonotypes between healthy human individuals. Clones were sequenced by immunoSEQ multiplex PCR, and TCRdb holds only the in-frame ones, with some missing. The table records about 2,500,000 clones, around 90% of them present only once. Material for sequencing was naive CD4+ T cells sorted from blood. This sample's subset: CD45RA+ positively selected. The receptors stem from a man between 18 and 29 years old in good health.

V usage is TRBV30 and J usage is TRBJ2-1, with D unresolved. The CDR3 is 13 amino acids. Germline V gene sequence: CDR1 GTSNPN, CDR2 SVGIG (reference sequence). V lost 1 base to trimming and J lost 10 bases, with 14 bases between them. The CDR3 DNA reads as TGTGCCTGGAGTGCTATACCCGACGGGGAGCAGTTCTTC. As protein: CAWSAIPDGEQFF.

The chain uses TRBV7-2 and TRBJ1-2; D gene unclear. The CDR3 is made up of 14 amino acids. V was trimmed by 0 bases and J by 0 bases, leaving 5 bases between them. CDR1 and CDR2 (germline): SGHTA, FQGNSA. The CDR3 protein is CASSLAATNYGYTF. The DNA of the CDR3 is TGTGCCAGCAGCTTAGCGGCGACTAACTATGGCTACACCTTC.

V and J are TRBV6-5 and TRBJ1-3, with D perhaps matching TRBD1 (5 bases). The CDR3 is made up of 13 amino acids. The germline V and J ends were trimmed by 5 bases and 3 bases, with 8 bases remaining between them. The germline V gene encodes CDR1 MNHEY and CDR2 SVGAGI. Here the CDR3 DNA reads TGTGCCAGCAGTACGACAGTTGGAAACACCATATATTTT. It codes for CASSTTVGNTIYF.

The chain links TRBV6-5 to TRBJ2-7, with unresolved D. The germline V gene encodes CDR1 MNHEY and CDR2 SVGAGI. Between the trimmed V and J ends, which lost 6 bases and 3 bases, there was a span of 15 bases. The length of the CDR3 is 14 residues. The CDR3 reads CASSKYPSGYEQYF. The CDR3 coding sequence is TGTGCCAGCAGCAAGTACCCCTCTGGCTACGAGCAGTACTTC.

Note on this clone: Other DNA sequences in this sample translate to the same CDR3. The genes are TRBV6-1 and TRBJ2-3; D gene unclear. CDR3 length: 14 residues. Trimming removed 2 bases from V and 3 bases from J, with 9 bases in between. CDR1 and CDR2 (germline): MNHNS, SASEGT. Here the CDR3 DNA reads TGTGCCAGCAGTGAATCGGGCCGGACAGATACGCAGTATTTT. Translation: CASSESGRTDTQYF.

The chain is built from TRBV18 and TRBJ2-3; D perhaps matches TRBD1 (6 bases). V was cut by 0 bases and J by 0 bases, with 10 bases left in between. The CDR3 is made up of 16 amino acids. Germline V lookup: CDR1 KGHSH, CDR2 LQKENI. This CDR3 is CASSPPIGGSTDTQYF. The CDR3 nucleotides are TGTGCCAGCTCACCACCGATAGGGGGAAGCACAGATACGCAGTATTTT.

This chain connects TRBV7-9 to TRBJ2-1; TRBD2 matches 10 bases. Germline CDR1 and CDR2: SEHNR and FQNEAQ (reference sequence). The V gene end was trimmed by 5 bases and the J gene end by 1 base; junction bases not matched to a gene: 11. This CDR3 has 18 amino acids. As DNA, the CDR3 is TGTGCCAGCAGCCCGCGGATAGCGGGAGGTTTATCCTACAATGAGCAGTTCTTC. Protein sequence: CASSPRIAGGLSYNEQFF. Drawing the rest from reference TRBV7-9 and TRBJ2-1, the complete variable domain is DTGVSQNPRHKITKRGQNVTFRCDPISEHNRLYWYRQTLGQGPEFLTYFQNEAQLEKSRLLSDRFSAERPKGSFSTLEIQRTEQGDSAMYLCASSPRIAGGLSYNEQFFGPGTRLTVL.

With regard to this clone: Other DNA sequences of this sample code for an identical CDR3. This sequence joins TRBV27 and TRBJ2-7; TRBD2 matches at 11 bases. Germline V gives CDR1 MNHEY, CDR2 SMNVEV (reference sequence). The CDR3 is made up of 15 amino acids. With V trimmed by 2 bases and J by 2 bases, 2 bases remained unmatched. CDR3 bases: TGTGCCAGCAGTTTAGGACTAGCGGGCCCCTACGAGCAGTACTTC. Its protein product is CASSLGLAGPYEQYF.

The gene calls are TRBV6-1 and TRBJ1-1; D gene ambiguous. From germline, CDR1 is MNHNS and CDR2 SASEGT. With 8 bases removed from V and 6 bases from J, the gap between germline ends came to 16 bases. CDR3 size: 13 residues. CDR3: CASDFRLGAEAFF. In DNA, the CDR3 is TGTGCCAGCGACTTCCGACTTGGGGCTGAAGCTTTCTTT.

The gene calls are TRBV5-4 and TRBJ1-1; no clear D gene. Trimming stripped 0 bases from V and 4 bases from J, with 13 bases between. The CDR3 spans 15 residues. Germline V gene sequence: CDR1 SGHNT, CDR2 YYREEE (reference sequence). The CDR3 DNA is TGTGCCAGCAGCTTGGTTGGGCCACCGGGCACTGAAGCTTTCTTT. Translation: CASSLVGPPGTEAFF.

The V and J genes are TRBV6-5 and TRBJ1-5; the match to TRBD1 covers 8 bases. CDR1 MNHEY and CDR2 SVGAGI come from the germline V gene. CDR3 length equals 15 residues. The V and J ends lost 5 bases and 4 bases, in that order; junction bases with no gene match: 7. The CDR3 reads CASSRDRGGNQPQHF. DNA of the CDR3: TGTGCCAGCAGTCGTGACAGGGGAGGAAATCAGCCCCAGCATTTT.

Comment on this clone: Different DNA sequences within this sample yield the same CDR3. The genes are TRBV5-1 and TRBJ2-7; 10 nucleotides agree with TRBD1. CDR3 length: 15 residues. The junction had 7 bases not matched to a gene; V was cut back by 4 bases and J by 3 bases. Looked up from germline, CDR1 is SGHRS and CDR2 is YFSETQ. The CDR3, as DNA: TGCGCCAGCAGCCTATCCGGGACAGGGGTCTACGAGCAGTACTTC. Translated: CASSLSGTGVYEQYF.

V usage is TRBV22-1 and J usage is TRBJ1-6; the table's D call, TRBD1, has no DNA check behind it. TRBV22-1 is shown as a pseudogene. The CDR3 spans 13 residues. CDR3 sequence (DNA): TGTCCTGGGAGCGCCCAAGGGGTTTCACCCCTCCACTTT. Amino acids: CPGSAQGVSPLHF.

This clone was seen once. This chain joins TRBV30 and TRBJ1-1; no definite D call. The length of the CDR3 is 13 residues. Germline-derived CDR1 and CDR2 are GTSNPN and SVGIG (reference sequence). V was pared by 0 bases and J by 4 bases, with 9 bases between. The CDR3 DNA reads as TGTGCCTGGAGTGTCTCGGGGAGCACTGAAGCTTTCTTT. Protein product: CAWSVSGSTEAFF.

The chain carries TRBV19 and TRBJ2-6, with D uncertain. The germline V and J ends were trimmed by 1 base and 10 bases, with 8 bases remaining between them. CDR3 length: 13 residues. The germline V gene encodes CDR1 LNHDA and CDR2 SQIVND (reference sequence). DNA for the CDR3: TGTGCCAGTAGTATAGGCGGAAGGAACGTCCTGACTTTC. Translated: CASSIGGRNVLTF.

The rearrangement joins TRBV5-1 to TRBJ2-6; 8 bases align to TRBD1. CDR3 length: 18 residues. CDR1 SGHRS and CDR2 YFSETQ come from the germline V gene. Trimming at V came to 4 bases and at J to 0 bases, leaving 9 bases not matched to a gene. CDR3 nucleotide sequence: TGCGCCAGCAGCCCCATGACAGGGGACCCCTCTGGGGCCAACGTCCTGACTTTC. This gives the protein CASSPMTGDPSGANVLTF. The whole variable domain, filled in from reference TRBV5-1 and TRBJ2-6, reads KAGVTQTPRYLIKTRGQQVTLSCSPISGHRSVSWYQQTPGQGLQFLFEYFSETQRNKGNFPGRFSGRQFSNSRSEMNVSTLELGDSALYLCASSPMTGDPSGANVLTFGAGSRLTVL.

Comment on this clone: Given the absence of the conserved phenylalanine or tryptophan at the CDR3 end, a read error is likely. This rearrangement joins TRBV10-3 to TRBJ1-1, with TRBD1 as a possible D gene (6 bases). The germline gives CDR1 ENHRY, CDR2 SYGVKD. The CDR3 sequence is 12 residues long. The V end lost 10 bases, the J end lost 2 bases, and 11 bases lay between the germline ends. The CDR3 sequence is CASNRENTEAFS. In DNA form, the CDR3 reads TGTGCCAGCAACAGGGAAAACACTGAAGCTTTCTCT.

With respect to this clone: The same CDR3 is also encoded by other DNA sequences in this sample. The V and J genes are TRBV5-1 and TRBJ2-3; D is possibly TRBD1 or TRBD2 (5 bases each). CDR1 SGHRS and CDR2 YFSETQ come from the germline V gene. The germline V and J ends were trimmed by 4 bases and 0 bases, with 9 bases remaining between them. The CDR3 extends over 14 amino acids. CDR3 nucleotide sequence: TGCGCCAGCAGCCTTCGGGACAGCACAGATACGCAGTATTTT. It yields the protein CASSLRDSTDTQYF.

The chain has TRBV28 and TRBJ1-1; maybe TRBD1 (5 bases). Germline CDR1 and CDR2: MDHEN and SYDVKM. The CDR3 is 14 amino acids. Trimming shortened V by 1 base and J by 6 bases, and 12 bases separated the two germline ends. CDR3 region: CASSLSGTGAEAFF. CDR3 nucleotides: TGTGCCAGCAGTTTATCGGGTACGGGGGCTGAAGCTTTCTTT.

The chain uses TRBV25-1 and TRBJ2-1; D gene uncertain. CDR3 length: 13 residues. The germline CDR1 and CDR2 sequences are MGHDK and SYGVNS. The V end was cut by 2 bases, the J end by 9 bases, with 11 bases between. The CDR3 sequence: CASSEIRLGEQFF. The CDR3 region has the DNA TGTGCCAGCAGTGAAATAAGGCTGGGTGAGCAGTTCTTC.

This clone was observed once. The J gene is TRBJ2-7, the V gene TRBV7-2; no definite D call. The CDR3 extends over 14 amino acids. V lost 2 bases and J 3 bases, leaving 11 bases between the germline ends. Germline V gene data show CDR1 as SGHTA and CDR2 as FQGNSA. CDR3 in DNA: TGTGCCAGCAGCTTACAGGCTAACGGCTACGAGCAGTACTTC. Translated: CASSLQANGYEQYF.

V is TRBV6-6 and J is TRBJ1-6, with D uncertain. Trimming removed 5 bases from V and 0 bases from J, with 5 bases in between. The CDR3 consists of 14 residues. In germline, CDR1 is MNHNY, CDR2 SVGAGI (reference sequence). CDR3 sequence: CASSEISYNSPLHF. The CDR3 DNA reads as TGTGCCAGCAGTGAGATCTCCTATAATTCACCCCTCCACTTT.

This clone has a single count. CDR3: CASSLQWDQPQHF. In DNA form, the CDR3 reads TGTGCCAGCAGCCTCCAGTGGGATCAGCCCCAGCATTTT. The V call is TRBV7-3, the J call TRBJ1-5, with D uncertain. Trimming stripped 5 bases from V and 5 bases from J, with 10 bases between. The CDR3 has 13 amino acids. Germline CDR1 is SGHTA and CDR2 is FQGTGA. Full variable domain (rest looked up from reference TRBV7-3 and TRBJ1-5): GAGVSQTPSNKVTEKGKYVELRCDPISGHTALYWYRQSLGQGPEFLIYFQGTGAADDSGLPNDRFFAVRPEGSVSTLKIQRTERGDSAVYLCASSLQWDQPQHFGDGTRLSIL.

The V call is TRBV11-2, the J call TRBJ2-7; D is ambiguous. V was pared by 3 bases and J by 6 bases, with 12 bases between. The germline gives CDR1 SGHAT, CDR2 FQNNGV. The CDR3 has 13 amino acids. The CDR3 reads CASSFYLDGEQYF. CDR3 DNA: TGTGCCAGCAGCTTCTACCTAGACGGCGAGCAGTACTTC.

The J gene is TRBJ1-2, the V gene TRBV5-4, with D tentatively TRBD1 (5 bases). Trimming left V 2 bases short and J 8 bases short, with 16 bases between. CDR1 and CDR2 (germline): SGHNT, YYREEE (reference sequence). The CDR3 is 14 residues long. The CDR3 DNA reads TGTGCCAGCAGCTTTCAAGCAGGGCTTGGGGGCTACACCTTC. This encodes CASSFQAGLGGYTF.

This chain joins TRBV2 and TRBJ2-5, with D tentatively TRBD2 (5 bases). With 7 bases removed from V and 2 bases from J, the gap between germline ends came to 11 bases. The CDR3 runs 13 residues. CDR1 is SNHLY and CDR2 is FYNNEI in the germline V gene. CDR3 DNA: TGTGCCAGCACGGCTAGCAGACAAGAGACCCAGTACTTC. It yields the protein CASTASRQETQYF.